These 2 T cell receptor beta chains share one sample of origin, sequenced in a study of blood T cell repertoires in COVID-19. Assay used: immunoSEQ multiplex PCR; TCRdb lists only in-frame clones, some missing. The sample carries over 350,000 clones, about 87% recorded once. The source material was PBMCs or T cells enriched from blood (not recorded which). All receptors come from a woman aged 50 to 65 who had recovered from COVID-19.

With respect to this clone: The sample contains more than one DNA sequence encoding this CDR3. V usage is TRBV12-3 or TRBV12-4 and J usage is TRBJ1-2; D is possibly TRBD1 (6 bases). CDR3 length: 13 amino acids. The V gene lost 5 bases and the J gene lost 2 bases, with 9 bases spanning the gap. The CDR3 reads CASSLGQNYGYTF. The CDR3 region has the DNA TGTGCCAGCAGTCTAGGACAGAACTATGGCTACACCTTC.

This chain connects TRBV12-3 or TRBV12-4 to TRBJ2-7; TRBD2 matches 8 bases. The trim removed 3 bases at V and 5 bases at J, leaving 3 bases unmatched. The CDR3 totals 13 residues. Here the CDR3 reads CASSLGLVNEQYF. CDR3 bases: TGTGCCAGCAGTTTGGGACTAGTCAACGAGCAGTACTTC.